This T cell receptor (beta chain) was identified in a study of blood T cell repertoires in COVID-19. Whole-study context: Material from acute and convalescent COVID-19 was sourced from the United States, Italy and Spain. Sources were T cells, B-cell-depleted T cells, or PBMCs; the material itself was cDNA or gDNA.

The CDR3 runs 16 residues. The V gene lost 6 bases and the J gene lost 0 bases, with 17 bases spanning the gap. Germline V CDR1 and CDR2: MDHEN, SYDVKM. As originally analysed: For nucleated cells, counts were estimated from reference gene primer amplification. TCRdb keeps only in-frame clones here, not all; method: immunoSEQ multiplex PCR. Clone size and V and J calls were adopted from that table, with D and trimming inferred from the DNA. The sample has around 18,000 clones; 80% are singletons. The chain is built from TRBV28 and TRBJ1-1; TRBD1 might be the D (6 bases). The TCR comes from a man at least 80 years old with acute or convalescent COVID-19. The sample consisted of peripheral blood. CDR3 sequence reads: CASSPTQGRMNTEAFF. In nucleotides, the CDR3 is TGTGCCAGCAGCCCTACGCAGGGGCGTATGAACACTGAAGCTTTCTTT.